The 9 T cell receptor beta chains listed next were all sequenced from one sample in a study of T cell responses to AZD1222 COVID-19 vaccine. Method: immunoSEQ multiplex PCR; TCRdb's copy keeps in-frame clones and lacks some. Of 80,000 to 100,000 clones in the sample, approximately 88% are singletons; the top ten hold roughly 5.8%. Specimen: peripheral blood, collected on day 0 of AZD1222 vaccination. Receptors originate from an adult in good health.

This clone appeared once. V is TRBV28 and J is TRBJ1-6, with 8 positions matching TRBD1. V shed 6 bases, J shed 7 bases, and the junction held 14 bases outside the gene matches. Per germline, CDR1 MDHEN and CDR2 SYDVKM. The CDR3 spans 17 residues. CDR3 region: CASRFGAGGFVNSPLHF. In DNA, the CDR3 is TGTGCCAGCAGATTCGGGGCAGGGGGCTTCGTGAATTCACCCCTCCACTTT.

The chain links TRBV19 to TRBJ2-3, with D possibly TRBD1 on 5 matching bases. Per germline, CDR1 LNHDA and CDR2 SQIVND (reference sequence). The CDR3 runs to 13 residues. The V gene lost 1 base and the J gene lost 5 bases, with 7 bases spanning the gap. DNA of the CDR3: TGTGCCAGTAGTATAGGGGGCAGAGATACGCAGTATTTT. Protein: CASSIGGRDTQYF.

The genes are TRBV5-5 and TRBJ2-2; 7 bases are a match to TRBD1. The germline gives CDR1 SGHKS, CDR2 YYEKEE (reference sequence). V trimming: 4 bases; J trimming: 0 bases; junction bases outside the gene matches: 6. The CDR3 length is 16 residues. The CDR3, as DNA: TGTGCCAGCAGCCCCTGGACAGGCGCGAACACCGGGGAGCTGTTTTTT. This encodes CASSPWTGANTGELFF.

This clone appeared a single time. The rearrangement uses TRBV29-1 and TRBJ2-3; a weak D match, TRBD1 (5 bases). The CDR3 loop spans 12 amino acids. CDR1 and CDR2 (germline): SQVTM, ANQGSEA. Trimming shortened V by 6 bases and J by 4 bases, and 11 bases separated the two germline ends. The CDR3 DNA reads TGCAGCGTACAGGATCGTGCAGATACGCAGTATTTT. Its protein product is CSVQDRADTQYF.

The chain links TRBV19 to TRBJ1-1, with 8 bases aligning to TRBD1. The germline V gene encodes CDR1 LNHDA and CDR2 SQIVND (reference sequence). The CDR3 runs to 15 residues. V shed 5 bases and J 4 bases; nucleotides not matched to a gene: 9. The chain's CDR3 is CASSEGTGGFTEAFF. The CDR3 DNA is TGTGCCAGTAGTGAGGGAACAGGGGGATTCACTGAAGCTTTCTTT.

The chain recombines TRBV7-2 with TRBJ1-2; weak D call: TRBD1 (5 bases). The germline gives CDR1 SGHTA, CDR2 FQGNSA. Trimming pared 4 bases from V and 2 bases from J, leaving 17 bases between. The CDR3 has 16 residues. This CDR3 is CASSSNPGRMNYGYTF. The CDR3 DNA reads as TGTGCCAGCAGCTCAAATCCGGGACGTATGAACTATGGCTACACCTTC.

V and J are TRBV5-1 and TRBJ2-6; D unresolved. With 0 bases removed from V and 4 bases from J, the gap between germline ends came to 8 bases. CDR1 is SGHRS and CDR2 is YFSETQ in the germline V gene. The CDR3 totals 15 residues. The CDR3 nucleotides are TGCGCCAGCAGCTTGGGCGCGGCAGGGGCCAACGTCCTGACTTTC. It codes for CASSLGAAGANVLTF. The complete variable domain, with remaining parts taken from reference TRBV5-1 and TRBJ2-6, reads KAGVTQTPRYLIKTRGQQVTLSCSPISGHRSVSWYQQTPGQGLQFLFEYFSETQRNKGNFPGRFSGRQFSNSRSEMNVSTLELGDSALYLCASSLGAAGANVLTFGAGSRLTVL.

The CDR3 DNA follows: TGTGCCACCAGCAGCGAGGGGGGCAGCCAAGAGACCCAGTACTTC. Residues: CATSSEGGSQETQYF. V usage is TRBV15 and J usage is TRBJ2-5; TRBD1 or TRBD2 may be the D gene (6 bases each). Germline lookup yields CDR1 LNHNV and CDR2 YYDKDF (reference sequence). V gave up 3 bases and J gave up 1 base, with 12 bases separating them. The CDR3 loop spans 15 amino acids.

The J gene is TRBJ1-4, the V gene TRBV20-1; 7 bases map to TRBD1. Germline lookup yields CDR1 DFQATT and CDR2 SNEGSKA (reference sequence). Germline trimming cut 3 bases from V and 7 bases from J; bases unmatched to any gene: 5. This CDR3 has 13 residues. As DNA, the CDR3 is TGCAGTGCTAGTGAGGGGGCTCGTGAAAAACTGTTTTTT. It yields the protein CSASEGAREKLFF.